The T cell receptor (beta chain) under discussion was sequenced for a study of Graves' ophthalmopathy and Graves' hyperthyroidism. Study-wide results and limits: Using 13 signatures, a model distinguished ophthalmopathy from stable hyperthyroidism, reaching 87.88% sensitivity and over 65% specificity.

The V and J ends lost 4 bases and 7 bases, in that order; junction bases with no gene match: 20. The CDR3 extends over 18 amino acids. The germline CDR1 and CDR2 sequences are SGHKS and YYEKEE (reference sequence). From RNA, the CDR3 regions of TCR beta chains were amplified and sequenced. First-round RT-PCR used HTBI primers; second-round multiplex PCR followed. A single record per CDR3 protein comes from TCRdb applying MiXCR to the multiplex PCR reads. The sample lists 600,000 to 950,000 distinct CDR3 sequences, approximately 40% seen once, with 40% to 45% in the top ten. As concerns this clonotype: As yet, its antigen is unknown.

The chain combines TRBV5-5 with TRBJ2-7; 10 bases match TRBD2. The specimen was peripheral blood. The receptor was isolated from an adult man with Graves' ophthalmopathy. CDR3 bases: TGTGCCAGCAGCCAAGAGGCGTTGGGGCTAGCGGGAGTAGGGGAGCAGTACTTC. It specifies CASSQEALGLAGVGEQYF.